This T cell receptor (beta chain) was identified during a study of shared clonotypes between healthy human individuals. Study-level results: Richness estimates generally favored naive over memory subsets. Between several donors, naive CD4 clonotypes were shared at a level of about 5%.

The CDR3 extends over 13 amino acids. V lost 4 bases, J lost 3 bases, and 2 bases stayed unmatched. Germline-derived CDR1 and CDR2 are SGHNT and YYREEE (reference sequence). Investigators divided CD4+ cells into CD45RA+ naive and CD45RA-negative memory subsets. TCRdb keeps only in-frame clones here, not all; method: immunoSEQ multiplex PCR. This repertoire shows under 2.5 million clones, 80% to 95% found once; its top ten account for more than 0.35%. There are a few counts of this clone. As yet, its antigen is unknown. Material for sequencing was naive CD4+ T cells from PBMCs. Documented subset: CD45RA+ positively selected. This receptor was identified in a man aged 18 to 35 in good health. Some clones in this sample may be carry-over from other donors' samples. This chain uses TRBV5-4 with TRBJ1-1, with TRBD1 identical over 8 bases. The DNA for the CDR3 is TGTGCCAGCAGCATGGACAGGGACACTGAAGCTTTCTTT. Protein: CASSMDRDTEAFF.